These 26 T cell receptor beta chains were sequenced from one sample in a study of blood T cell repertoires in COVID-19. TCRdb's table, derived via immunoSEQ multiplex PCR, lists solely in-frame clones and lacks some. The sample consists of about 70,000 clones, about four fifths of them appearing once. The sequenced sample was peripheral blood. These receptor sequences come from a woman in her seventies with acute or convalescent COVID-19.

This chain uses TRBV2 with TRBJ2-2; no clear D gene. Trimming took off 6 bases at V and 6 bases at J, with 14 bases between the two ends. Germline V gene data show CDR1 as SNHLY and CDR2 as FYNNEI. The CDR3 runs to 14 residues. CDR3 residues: CASRIISNSGELFF. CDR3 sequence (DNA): TGTGCCAGCAGGATAATATCAAACTCCGGGGAGCTGTTTTTT.

The CDR3 DNA is TGTGCCAGCAGTTTGACAGGGTTGAACACTGAAGCTTTCTTT. This sequence encodes CASSLTGLNTEAFF. The rearrangement links TRBV27 to TRBJ1-1; the match to TRBD1 covers 7 bases. The ends lost 3 bases at V and 0 bases at J; junction bases unmatched: 1. The CDR3 sequence is 14 residues long. Germline CDR1 is MNHEY and CDR2 is SMNVEV (reference sequence).

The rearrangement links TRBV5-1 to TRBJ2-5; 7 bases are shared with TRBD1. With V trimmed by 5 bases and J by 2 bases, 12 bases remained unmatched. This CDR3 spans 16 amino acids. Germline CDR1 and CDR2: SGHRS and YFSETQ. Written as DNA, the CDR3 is TGCGCCAGCAGAACCGGAGCTTCGGGACAGCAAGAGACCCAGTACTTC. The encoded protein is CASRTGASGQQETQYF.

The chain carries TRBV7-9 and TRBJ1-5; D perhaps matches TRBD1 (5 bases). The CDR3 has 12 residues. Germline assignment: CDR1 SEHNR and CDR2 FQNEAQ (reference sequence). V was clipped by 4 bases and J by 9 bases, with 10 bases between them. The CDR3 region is CASSSPGGPQHF. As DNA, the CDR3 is TGTGCCAGCAGCTCCCCCGGGGGGCCCCAGCATTTT. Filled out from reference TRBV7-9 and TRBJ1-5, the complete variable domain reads DTGVSQNPRHKITKRGQNVTFRCDPISEHNRLYWYRQTLGQGPEFLTYFQNEAQLEKSRLLSDRFSAERPKGSFSTLEIQRTEQGDSAMYLCASSSPGGPQHFGDGTRLSIL.

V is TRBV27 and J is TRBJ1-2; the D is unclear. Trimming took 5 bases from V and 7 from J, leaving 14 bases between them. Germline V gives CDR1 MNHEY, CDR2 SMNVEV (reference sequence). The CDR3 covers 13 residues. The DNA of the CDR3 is TGTGCCAGCAGTCGAGTTTCAGGCTTTGGCTACACCTTC. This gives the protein CASSRVSGFGYTF.

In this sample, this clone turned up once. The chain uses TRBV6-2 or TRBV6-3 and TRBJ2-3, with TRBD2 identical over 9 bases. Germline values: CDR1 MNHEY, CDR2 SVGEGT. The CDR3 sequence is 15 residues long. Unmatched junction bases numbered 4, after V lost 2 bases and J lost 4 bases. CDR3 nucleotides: TGTGCCAGCAGTTACGTAGCGGGAGTCCCAGATACGCAGTATTTT. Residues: CASSYVAGVPDTQYF.

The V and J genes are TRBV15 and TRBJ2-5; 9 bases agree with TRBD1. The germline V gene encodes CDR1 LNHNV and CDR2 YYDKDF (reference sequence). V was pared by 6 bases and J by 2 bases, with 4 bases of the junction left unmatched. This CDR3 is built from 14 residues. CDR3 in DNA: TGTGCCACCAGTCCGGGACAGGGACAAGAGACCCAGTACTTC. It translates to CATSPGQGQETQYF.

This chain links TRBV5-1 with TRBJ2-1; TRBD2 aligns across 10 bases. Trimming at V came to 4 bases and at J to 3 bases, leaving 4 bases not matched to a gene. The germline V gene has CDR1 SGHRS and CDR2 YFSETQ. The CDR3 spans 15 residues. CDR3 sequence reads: CASSPLAGLYNEQFF. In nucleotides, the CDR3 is TGCGCCAGCAGCCCACTAGCGGGGCTCTACAATGAGCAGTTCTTC.

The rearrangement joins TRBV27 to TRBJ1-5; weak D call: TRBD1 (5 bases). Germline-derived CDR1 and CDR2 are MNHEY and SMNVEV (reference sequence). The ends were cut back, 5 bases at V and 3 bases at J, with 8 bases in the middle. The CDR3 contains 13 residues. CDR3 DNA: TGTGCCAGCAGTACCAGGGCCAATCAGCCCCAGCATTTT. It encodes CASSTRANQPQHF.

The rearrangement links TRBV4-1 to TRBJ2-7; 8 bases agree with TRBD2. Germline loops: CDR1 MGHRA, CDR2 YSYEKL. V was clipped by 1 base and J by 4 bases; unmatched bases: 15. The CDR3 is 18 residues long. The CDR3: CASSQVALASGSWYEQYF. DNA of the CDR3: TGCGCCAGCAGCCAAGTCGCCCTCGCGAGCGGGAGTTGGTACGAGCAGTACTTC.

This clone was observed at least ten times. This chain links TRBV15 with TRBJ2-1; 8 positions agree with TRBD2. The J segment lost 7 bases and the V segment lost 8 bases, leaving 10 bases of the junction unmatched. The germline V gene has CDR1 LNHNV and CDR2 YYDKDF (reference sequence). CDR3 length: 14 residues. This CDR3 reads CATGRREVLNEQFF. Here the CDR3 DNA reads TGTGCCACCGGGAGGCGGGAGGTACTAAATGAGCAGTTCTTC.

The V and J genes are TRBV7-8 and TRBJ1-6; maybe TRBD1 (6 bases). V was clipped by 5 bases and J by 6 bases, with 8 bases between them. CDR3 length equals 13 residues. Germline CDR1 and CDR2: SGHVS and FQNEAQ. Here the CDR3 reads CASSRTANSPLHF. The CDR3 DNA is TGTGCCAGCAGCCGGACAGCTAATTCACCCCTCCACTTT.

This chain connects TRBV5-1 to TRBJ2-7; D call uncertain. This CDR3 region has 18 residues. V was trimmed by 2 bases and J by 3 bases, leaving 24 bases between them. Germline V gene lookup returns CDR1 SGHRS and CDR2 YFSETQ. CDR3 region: CASSFRTSPHGALYEQYF. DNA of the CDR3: TGCGCCAGCAGCTTCCGAACGTCCCCACACGGAGCCCTCTACGAGCAGTACTTC. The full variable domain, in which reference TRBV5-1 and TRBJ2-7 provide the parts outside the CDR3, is KAGVTQTPRYLIKTRGQQVTLSCSPISGHRSVSWYQQTPGQGLQFLFEYFSETQRNKGNFPGRFSGRQFSNSRSEMNVSTLELGDSALYLCASSFRTSPHGALYEQYFGPGTRLTVT.

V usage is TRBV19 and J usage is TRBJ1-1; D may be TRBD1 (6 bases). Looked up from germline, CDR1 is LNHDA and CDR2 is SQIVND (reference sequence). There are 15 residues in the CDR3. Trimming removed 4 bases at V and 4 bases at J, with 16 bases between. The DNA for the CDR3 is TGTGCCAGTAGTACTCCCAGGGGTAGTAGCACTGAAGCTTTCTTT. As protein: CASSTPRGSSTEAFF. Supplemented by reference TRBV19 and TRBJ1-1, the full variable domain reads DGGITQSPKYLFRKEGQNVTLSCEQNLNHDAMYWYRQDPGQGLRLIYYSQIVNDFQKGDIAEGYSVSREKKESFPLTVTSAQKNPTAFYLCASSTPRGSSTEAFFGQGTRLTVV.

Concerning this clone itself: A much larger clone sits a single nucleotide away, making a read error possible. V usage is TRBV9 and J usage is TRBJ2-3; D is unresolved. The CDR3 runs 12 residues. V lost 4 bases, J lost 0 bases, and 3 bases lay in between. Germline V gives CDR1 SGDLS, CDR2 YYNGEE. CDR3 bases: TGTGCCAGCAGCCTGAGCACAGATACGCAGTATTTT. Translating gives CASSLSTDTQYF.

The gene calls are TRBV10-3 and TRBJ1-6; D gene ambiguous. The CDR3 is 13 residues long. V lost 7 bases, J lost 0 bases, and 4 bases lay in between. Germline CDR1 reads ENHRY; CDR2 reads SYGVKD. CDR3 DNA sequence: TGTGCCATCACTAGCTCCTATAATTCACCCCTCCACTTT. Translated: CAITSSYNSPLHF.

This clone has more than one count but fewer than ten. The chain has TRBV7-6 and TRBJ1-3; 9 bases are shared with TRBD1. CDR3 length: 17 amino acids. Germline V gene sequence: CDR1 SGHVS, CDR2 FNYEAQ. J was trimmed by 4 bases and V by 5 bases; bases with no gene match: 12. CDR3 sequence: CASSPAGTGTSGNTIYF. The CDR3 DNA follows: TGTGCCAGCAGCCCTGCCGGGACAGGGACTTCAGGAAACACCATATATTTT.

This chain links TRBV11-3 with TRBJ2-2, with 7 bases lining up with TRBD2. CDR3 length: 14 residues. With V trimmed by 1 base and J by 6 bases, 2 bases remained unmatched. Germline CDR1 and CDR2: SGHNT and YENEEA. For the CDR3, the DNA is TGTGCCAGCAGCTTAGGCGGGAGTCCCGGGGAGCTGTTTTTT. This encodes CASSLGGSPGELFF.

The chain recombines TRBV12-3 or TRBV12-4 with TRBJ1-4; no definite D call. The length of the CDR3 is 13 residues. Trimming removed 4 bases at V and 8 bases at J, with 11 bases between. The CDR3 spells CASSSRTLEKLFF. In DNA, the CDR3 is TGTGCCAGCAGTTCAAGGACTCTGGAAAAACTGTTTTTT.

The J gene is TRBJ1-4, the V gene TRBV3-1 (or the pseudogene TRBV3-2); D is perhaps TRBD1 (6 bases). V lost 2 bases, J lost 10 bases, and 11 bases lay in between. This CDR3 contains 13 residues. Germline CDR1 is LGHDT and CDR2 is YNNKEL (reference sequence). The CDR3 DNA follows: TGTGCCAGCAGCCAACAGGGGCCAAGAAAACTGTTTTTT. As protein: CASSQQGPRKLFF.

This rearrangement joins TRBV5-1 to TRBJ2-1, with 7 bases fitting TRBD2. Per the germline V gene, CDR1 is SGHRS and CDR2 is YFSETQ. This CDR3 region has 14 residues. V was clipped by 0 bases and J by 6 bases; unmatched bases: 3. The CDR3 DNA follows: TGCGCCAGCAGCTTGGGGGGACTAATCAATGAGCAGTTCTTC. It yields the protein CASSLGGLINEQFF.

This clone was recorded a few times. CDR3 DNA sequence: TGTGCCAGCAACCAGGGGGGCTTTTCACCCCTCCACTTT. Translation gives CASNQGGFSPLHF. This sequence joins TRBV7-9 and TRBJ1-6, with 7 bases matching TRBD1. V shed 7 bases and J 9 bases; nucleotides not matched to a gene: 6. Per germline, CDR1 SEHNR and CDR2 FQNEAQ (reference sequence). This CDR3 is 13 amino acids long.

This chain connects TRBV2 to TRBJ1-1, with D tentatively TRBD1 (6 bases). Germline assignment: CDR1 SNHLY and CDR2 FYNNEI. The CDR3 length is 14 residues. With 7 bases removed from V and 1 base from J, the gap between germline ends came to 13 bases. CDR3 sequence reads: CASMSQGTNTEAFF. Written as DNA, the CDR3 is TGTGCCAGCATGAGTCAGGGGACGAACACTGAAGCTTTCTTT. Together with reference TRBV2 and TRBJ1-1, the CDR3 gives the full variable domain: EPEVTQTPSHQVTQMGQEVILRCVPISNHLYFYWYRQILGQKVEFLVSFYNNEISEKSEIFDDQFSVERPDGSNFTLKIRSTKLEDSAMYFCASMSQGTNTEAFFGQGTRLTVV.

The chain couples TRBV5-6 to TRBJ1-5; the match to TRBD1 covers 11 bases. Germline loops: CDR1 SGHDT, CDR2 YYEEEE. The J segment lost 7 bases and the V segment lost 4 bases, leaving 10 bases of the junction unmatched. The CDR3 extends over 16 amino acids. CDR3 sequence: CASSPRGTGGRQPQHF. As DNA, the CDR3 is TGTGCCAGCAGCCCCCGAGGGACAGGGGGGAGGCAGCCCCAGCATTTT.

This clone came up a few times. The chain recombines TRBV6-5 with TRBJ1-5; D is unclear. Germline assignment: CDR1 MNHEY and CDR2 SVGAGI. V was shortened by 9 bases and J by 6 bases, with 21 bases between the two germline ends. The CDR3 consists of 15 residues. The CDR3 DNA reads TGTGCCAGTACCCCGGAGACGACCTCTCGTCAGCCCCAGCATTTT. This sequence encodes CASTPETTSRQPQHF.

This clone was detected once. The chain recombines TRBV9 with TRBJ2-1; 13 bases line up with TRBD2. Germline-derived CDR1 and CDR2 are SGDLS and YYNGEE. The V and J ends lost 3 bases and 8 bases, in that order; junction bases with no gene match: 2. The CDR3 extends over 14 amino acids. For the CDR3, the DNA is TGTGCCAGCAGCGGGACTAGCGGGAGATATGAGCAGTTCTTC. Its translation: CASSGTSGRYEQFF.